These 31 T cell receptor beta chains were sequenced from one sample in a study of identical twins. Via MiXCR, TCRdb re-called the 5' RACE reads, giving one row per CDR3 protein. The data show 200,000 to 300,000 distinct CDR3 sequences, 10% to 15% seen once. The data were also submitted as part of a second study, on yellow fever vaccine responses in identical twins.

Sequenced input: memory (CD45RO+) T cells sorted from blood. Source of these receptors: a woman between 18 and 29 years old in good health.

The chain is built from TRBV14 and TRBJ2-1; 9 nucleotides match TRBD2. CDR1 is SGHDN, CDR2 FVKESK, per germline. The CDR3 consists of 14 residues. Trimming cost V 7 bases and J 4 bases; bases outside gene matches: 5. CDR3 sequence (DNA): TGTGCCAGCAAGCCAGCGGGGGGATACAATGAGCAGTTCTTC. Its protein is CASKPAGGYNEQFF.

There are many counts of this clonotype. The rearrangement uses TRBV12-3 or TRBV12-4 and TRBJ2-7, with 8 bases that match TRBD1. The CDR3 is made up of 13 amino acids. CDR3 bases: TGTGCGACCACGCAGGGGGCGGCGAGGGAGCAGTACTTC. Its protein is CATTQGAAREQYF.

CDR3 in DNA: TGTGCCAGCAGTTCACAGACTCCTACCCCTGAAGCTTTCTTT. It yields the protein CASSSQTPTPEAFF. The V call is TRBV6-5, the J call TRBJ1-1; D is unclear. V lost 4 bases and J lost 6, with 15 bases in between. CDR1 is MNHEY and CDR2 is SVGAGI in the germline V gene. This CDR3 spans 14 amino acids.

The sample holds a few counts of this clonotype. This chain uses TRBV11-1 with TRBJ2-1; 9 nucleotides match TRBD1. With V trimmed by 6 bases and J by 6 bases, 6 bases remained unmatched. The CDR3 sequence is 14 residues long. Germline V lookup: CDR1 SGHAT, CDR2 FQDESV (reference sequence). For the CDR3, the DNA is TGTGCCAGCAGGGAAGGGACAGGGAGCAATGAGCAGTTCTTC. It yields the protein CASREGTGSNEQFF.

The rearrangement uses TRBV6-1 and TRBJ2-5, with a weak D call TRBD1 (7 bases). This CDR3 has 15 residues. V was clipped by 6 bases and J by 5 bases, with 19 bases between them. Germline-derived CDR1 and CDR2 are MNHNS and SASEGT. CDR3 loop: CASSLQGRSGETQYF. The CDR3 coding sequence is TGTGCCAGCAGCCTACAGGGGAGGTCCGGTGAGACCCAGTACTTC.

The V gene is TRBV20-1, the J gene TRBJ2-3, with D uncertain. The CDR3 consists of 13 residues. Germline values: CDR1 DFQATT, CDR2 SNEGSKA (reference sequence). V lost 4 bases and J 2 bases, leaving 10 bases between the germline ends. The CDR3 DNA reads as TGCAGTGCTACCGGCGCGACCACAGATACGCAGTATTTT. Translating it yields CSATGATTDTQYF.

This chain uses TRBV21-1 with TRBJ1-1; the tabulated D call, TRBD1, remains unverified against the DNA. TRBV21-1 is reported as a pseudogene. The CDR3 has 15 amino acids. The CDR3 is CASSKHRQGETEAFF. CDR3 in DNA: TGTGCCAGCAGCAAACACAGGCAGGGTGAAACTGAAGCTTTCTTT.

This clonotype was found a few times. V and J are TRBV5-6 and TRBJ2-7, with D possibly matching TRBD1 (6 bases). Trimming cost V 4 bases and J 7 bases, with 15 bases left between them. The CDR3 runs to 13 residues. The germline V gene encodes CDR1 SGHDT and CDR2 YYEEEE. CDR3 residues: CASSETGYWEQYF. As DNA, the CDR3 is TGTGCCAGCAGCGAGACAGGCTACTGGGAGCAGTACTTC.

This clonotype was observed a few times. The chain couples TRBV5-1 to TRBJ2-7; the D gene is possibly TRBD1 (7 bases). V was pared by 4 bases and J by 0 bases, with 17 bases between. The CDR3 is 16 residues long. CDR1 and CDR2 (germline): SGHRS, YFSETQ. The CDR3 DNA is TGCGCCAGCAGCCTCCAGGGGGGCGTGGGCTCCTACGAGCAGTACTTC. It yields the protein CASSLQGGVGSYEQYF.

This chain joins TRBV5-1 and TRBJ2-3, with 7 bases identical to TRBD1. The germline V gene encodes CDR1 SGHRS and CDR2 YFSETQ. This CDR3 region has 13 residues. The J segment lost 3 bases and the V segment lost 4 bases, leaving 2 bases of the junction unmatched. Here the CDR3 reads CASSVDRTDTQYF. CDR3 in DNA: TGCGCCAGCAGCGTGGACAGGACAGATACGCAGTATTTT.

This clonotype was observed a handful of times. This chain links TRBV6-1 with TRBJ2-7; D is unresolved. The V and J ends lost 7 bases and 2 bases respectively, with 18 bases between them. The germline V gene encodes CDR1 MNHNS and CDR2 SASEGT. The CDR3 has 15 amino acids. The CDR3: CASTMGRNVPYEQYF. CDR3 bases: TGTGCCAGCACCATGGGCAGGAACGTACCCTACGAGCAGTACTTC.

The chain carries TRBV2 and TRBJ2-3; D is possibly TRBD1 (6 bases). CDR1 and CDR2 from the germline V gene are SNHLY and FYNNEI. CDR3 size: 15 residues. Trimming cost V 10 bases and J 0 bases, with 17 bases left between them. The DNA for the CDR3 is TGTGCCACCCCTAAGGGGCAGGGGAGCACAGATACGCAGTATTTT. Its protein is CATPKGQGSTDTQYF.

The chain recombines TRBV9 with TRBJ2-3; D is possibly TRBD2 (6 bases). Germline V gene sequence: CDR1 SGDLS, CDR2 YYNGEE. V was trimmed by 4 bases and J by 5 bases, leaving 14 bases between them. This CDR3 comprises 14 residues. The CDR3 loop reads CASSYGTVKDTQYF. Here the CDR3 DNA reads TGTGCCAGCAGCTACGGGACTGTCAAAGATACGCAGTATTTT.

This clonotype has ten or more counts. This chain uses TRBV3-1 with TRBJ2-7; either TRBD1 or TRBD2 may fit D (5 bases each). V was cut by 3 bases and J by 2 bases, with 11 bases left in between. The CDR3 has 14 amino acids. CDR1 LGHDT and CDR2 YNNKEL come from the germline V gene (reference sequence). The CDR3: CASSQGTDTYEQYF. In DNA form, the CDR3 reads TGTGCCAGCAGCCAGGGGACGGATACCTACGAGCAGTACTTC.

The table lists this clonotype with many counts. The V call is TRBV5-1, the J call TRBJ2-7; D perhaps matches TRBD2 (6 bases). Germline CDR1 is SGHRS and CDR2 is YFSETQ. V was cut by 4 bases and J by 0 bases, with 14 bases left in between. The CDR3 runs to 15 residues. The CDR3 here is CASSPQGLLSYEQYF. The CDR3 DNA sequence: TGCGCCAGCAGCCCCCAGGGACTCCTCTCCTACGAGCAGTACTTC.

The chain joins TRBV7-6 to TRBJ1-5; D remains ambiguous. The CDR3 is 14 amino acids. The V gene lost 1 base and the J gene lost 5 bases, with 9 bases spanning the gap. Germline V gives CDR1 SGHVS, CDR2 FNYEAQ. CDR3 amino acids: CASSLGLGDQPQHF. Here the CDR3 DNA reads TGTGCCAGCAGCTTAGGGTTGGGAGATCAGCCCCAGCATTTT.

Only a few counts were recorded for this clonotype. V usage is TRBV7-9 and J usage is TRBJ2-1, with D hard to call. CDR1 is SEHNR, CDR2 FQNEAQ, per germline (reference sequence). V was cut by 3 bases and J by 10 bases, with 16 bases left in between. CDR3 length: 14 residues. The DNA for the CDR3 is TGTGCCAGCAGCTTTTTGAACCCCGAAGGGGAGCAGTTCTTC. This encodes CASSFLNPEGEQFF.

This clonotype was picked up a small number of times. V gene TRBV20-1 combines with J gene TRBJ2-7; the match to TRBD1 covers 7 bases. There are 15 residues in the CDR3. The V gene end was trimmed by 5 bases and the J gene end by 2 bases; junction bases not matched to a gene: 12. Per the germline V gene, CDR1 is DFQATT and CDR2 is SNEGSKA (reference sequence). The DNA of the CDR3 is TGCAGTGCTGGCCCGGGACAGACCCTTACCTACGAGCAGTACTTC. This sequence encodes CSAGPGQTLTYEQYF.

V is TRBV20-1 and J is TRBJ2-3, with D possibly TRBD2 on 6 matching bases. The CDR3 is made up of 15 amino acids. V was cut by 1 base and J by 2 bases, with 13 bases left in between. Looked up from germline, CDR1 is DFQATT and CDR2 is SNEGSKA (reference sequence). As DNA, the CDR3 is TGCAGTGCTAGAGCTCGGAGGGCCAACACAGATACGCAGTATTTT. It codes for CSARARRANTDTQYF.

This clonotype was seen only a few times. The gene calls are TRBV5-1 and TRBJ1-2; 7 bases match TRBD1. The germline gives CDR1 SGHRS, CDR2 YFSETQ. V shed 0 bases, J shed 4 bases, and the junction held 9 bases outside the gene matches. This CDR3 has 16 amino acids. CDR3 coding DNA: TGCGCCAGCAGCTTGGGACAGGGCATGGGACTCTATGGCTACACCTTC. Its translation is CASSLGQGMGLYGYTF.

V gene TRBV25-1 combines with J gene TRBJ2-7; D not resolved. Germline V gene sequence: CDR1 MGHDK, CDR2 SYGVNS. This CDR3 contains 13 residues. V was trimmed by 1 base and J by 3 bases, leaving 7 bases between them. CDR3 in amino acids: CASSEFPDYEQYF. The CDR3 nucleotides are TGTGCCAGCAGTGAATTTCCAGACTACGAGCAGTACTTC.

The table lists this clonotype with a few counts. The DNA for the CDR3 is TGTGCCAGCAGCCGCACCGGTCTTCGGGAAACTGAAGCTTTCTTT. Protein sequence: CASSRTGLRETEAFF. V is TRBV28 and J is TRBJ1-1; D not resolved. Trimming pared 6 bases from V and 5 bases from J, leaving 19 bases between. Germline V gene data show CDR1 as MDHEN and CDR2 as SYDVKM. CDR3 length: 15 amino acids. The full variable domain, with the rest looked up from reference TRBV28 and TRBJ1-1, is DVKVTQSSRYLVKRTGEKVFLECVQDMDHENMFWYRQDPGLGLRLIYFSYDVKMKEKGDIPEGYSVSREKKERFSLILESASTNQTSMYLCASSRTGLRETEAFFGQGTRLTVV.

This clonotype occurred many times. This chain uses TRBV5-1 with TRBJ2-7; weak D call: TRBD1 (6 bases). From germline, CDR1 is SGHRS and CDR2 YFSETQ. The V end lost 1 base, the J end lost 7 bases, and 15 bases lay between the germline ends. The CDR3 sequence is 14 residues long. The CDR3 coding sequence is TGCGCCAGCAGCTTGTACCTGGGGGCAAGGGAGCAGTACTTC. Translation: CASSLYLGAREQYF.

The table lists this clonotype with many counts. This rearrangement joins TRBV6-2 or TRBV6-3 to TRBJ2-1, with 10 bases fitting TRBD2. J was trimmed by 0 bases and V by 5 bases; bases with no gene match: 4. Germline CDR1 is MNHEY and CDR2 is SVGEGT. CDR3 length: 16 residues. The CDR3 spells CASSKAGGISYNEQFF. The CDR3 DNA sequence: TGTGCCAGCAGTAAAGCGGGAGGGATCTCCTACAATGAGCAGTTCTTC.

This clonotype has only a few counts. This chain connects TRBV20-1 to TRBJ1-5, with D perhaps TRBD1 (5 bases). This CDR3 contains 16 residues. Germline-derived CDR1 and CDR2 are DFQATT and SNEGSKA (reference sequence). The V end lost 0 bases, the J end lost 4 bases, and 16 bases lay between the germline ends. The CDR3, as DNA: TGCAGTGCTAGAGATTCAAGTCGACAGCGTAATCAGCCCCAGCATTTT. Protein sequence: CSARDSSRQRNQPQHF.

The gene calls are TRBV3-1 and TRBJ2-2, with D hard to call. This CDR3 has 14 amino acids. Germline-derived CDR1 and CDR2 are LGHDT and YNNKEL (reference sequence). Trimming cost V 2 bases and J 1 base, with 5 bases left between them. CDR3 protein: CASSQKLNTGELFF. CDR3 in DNA: TGTGCCAGCAGCCAAAAGTTGAACACCGGGGAGCTGTTTTTT.

The V gene is TRBV3-1, the J gene TRBJ2-1, with a weak D call TRBD2 (6 bases). Germline V gene lookup returns CDR1 LGHDT and CDR2 YNNKEL (reference sequence). Trimming removed 1 base at V and 7 bases at J, with 14 bases between. The CDR3 sequence is 15 residues long. CDR3 nucleotides: TGTGCCAGCAGCCAAGGTTTAGCGGCTACTAATGAGCAGTTCTTC. Translated, it gives CASSQGLAATNEQFF.

The V call is TRBV3-1, the J call TRBJ2-5, with a possible D match to TRBD2 (6 bases). Trimming cost V 1 base and J 1 base, with 7 bases left between them. CDR1 and CDR2 from the germline V gene are LGHDT and YNNKEL (reference sequence). The CDR3 extends over 14 amino acids. Here the CDR3 DNA reads TGTGCCAGCAGCCAAGCGGGGGTCCAAGAGACCCAGTACTTC. This encodes CASSQAGVQETQYF.

This clonotype was found many times. The rearrangement joins TRBV2 to TRBJ2-2; no reliable D call. Germline assignment: CDR1 SNHLY and CDR2 FYNNEI. Trimming left V 3 bases short and J 4 bases short, with 6 bases between. The length of the CDR3 is 13 residues. The CDR3 loop is CASSEQRTGELFF. The CDR3, as DNA: TGTGCCAGCAGTGAGCAGCGCACCGGGGAGCTGTTTTTT. The full variable domain, its missing parts supplied by reference TRBV2 and TRBJ2-2, is EPEVTQTPSHQVTQMGQEVILRCVPISNHLYFYWYRQILGQKVEFLVSFYNNEISEKSEIFDDQFSVERPDGSNFTLKIRSTKLEDSAMYFCASSEQRTGELFFGEGSRLTVL.

In its sample, this clonotype was seen many times. DNA of the CDR3: TGTGCCAGCACCCTAGGGAGTAGCGGGGAACAAGAGACCCAGTACTTC. It specifies CASTLGSSGEQETQYF. This chain uses TRBV25-1 with TRBJ2-5, with 8 bases that match TRBD2. The CDR3 extends over 16 amino acids. CDR1 MGHDK and CDR2 SYGVNS come from the germline V gene. V shed 7 bases and J 2 bases; nucleotides not matched to a gene: 12.

V usage is TRBV6-2 or TRBV6-3 and J usage is TRBJ1-1; weak D call: TRBD1 (6 bases). The germline V gene encodes CDR1 MNHEY and CDR2 SVGEGT. V was clipped by 2 bases and J by 5 bases, with 21 bases between them. The CDR3 length is 17 residues. CDR3 DNA: TGTGCCAGCAGTTACGAGAGGGGGGTTTCTACTGCTACTGAAGCTTTCTTT. It is translated as CASSYERGVSTATEAFF.